In its sample, the clone carrying this T cell receptor beta chain was seen a few times. CDR3 length: 14 amino acids. V was shortened by 2 bases and J by 4 bases, with 12 bases between the two germline ends. Germline CDR1 is GTSNPN and CDR2 is SVGIG (reference sequence). The record originates from a study of CD4 and CD8 cells across lung adenocarcinoma regions. Via MiXCR, TCRdb re-called the PCR reads, giving one row per CDR3 protein. The table lists some 20,000 distinct CDR3 sequences, about half of them singletons, with about 22% in the top ten. The specimen sequenced was CD8+ T cells from the center of a lung tumor. This receptor was identified in a female donor with lung adenocarcinoma. The CD4 and CD8 labels of this study may be unreliable. The rearrangement joins TRBV30 to TRBJ2-1, with unresolved D. DNA of the CDR3: TGTGCCTGGAGTCAATCGGCACTTTACAATGAGCAGTTCTTC. Protein sequence: CAWSQSALYNEQFF. The whole variable domain, remainder taken from reference TRBV30 and TRBJ2-1, is SQTIHQWPATLVQPVGSPLSLECTVEGTSNPNLYWYRQAAGRGLQLLFYSVGIGQISSEVPQNLSASRPQDRQFILSSKKLLLSDSGFYLCAWSQSALYNEQFFGPGTRLTVL.